A selection of T cell receptor beta chains follows, all from one sample in a study of blood T cell repertoires in COVID-19. Repertoires were generated with immunoSEQ multiplex PCR, while TCRdb's copy carries only in-frame clones and drops some. The sample contains 110,000 to 150,000 clones, roughly 80% of which appear only once. The sequencing input was PBMCs or T cells enriched from blood (not recorded which). Receptor source: a woman younger than 35 who had been exposed to COVID-19. Both conserved end residues are part of each CDR3. A D gene is named only where the DNA matches it firmly. Clone size is given for some rows only: seen once, a few or many times, or a class if the clone is expanded.

V: TRBV10-3; J: TRBJ1-1; size: few; D: TRBD1; DNA: TGTGCCATCAGCCCGACAGGGAGAACTGAAGCTTTCTTT; CDR3: CAISPTGRTEAFF
V: TRBV29-1; J: TRBJ2-3; size: NA; D: NA; DNA: TGCAGCGTTGAAGAGAGTAGAGCGCAGTATTTT; CDR3: CSVEESRAQYF
V: TRBV7-2; J: TRBJ2-2; size: NA; D: NA; DNA: TGTGCCAGCAGCTTAGGGACTCCTACCACCGGGGAGCTGTTTTTT; CDR3: CASSLGTPTTGELFF
V: TRBV6-2/TRBV6-3; J: TRBJ1-5; size: NA; D: TRBD1; DNA: TGTGCCAGCAGTTACCTCCGACAGGGGGCGAATCAGCCCCAGCATTTT; CDR3: CASSYLRQGANQPQHF
V: TRBV13; J: TRBJ1-6; size: NA; D: TRBD1; DNA: TGTGCCAGCAGCTTAGACCGGACAGGGGATTCACCCCTCCACTTT; CDR3: CASSLDRTGDSPLHF
V: TRBV27; J: TRBJ1-5; size: NA; D: NA; DNA: TGTGCCAGCAGTTTATTAGGGGGTCAGCCCCAGCATTTT; CDR3: CASSLLGGQPQHF
V: TRBV28; J: TRBJ2-2; size: NA; D: TRBD1; DNA: TGTGCCAGCAGTTTGGGACAGGTGAACACCGGGGAGCTGTTTTTT; CDR3: CASSLGQVNTGELFF
V: TRBV9; J: TRBJ2-1; size: NA; D: NA; DNA: TGTGCCAGCGGGCGGGGTCGGTCCGGCCCCGGTAGCTCCTACAATGAGCAGTTCTTC; CDR3: CASGRGRSGPGSSYNEQFF
V: TRBV9; J: TRBJ2-1; size: few; D: TRBD2; DNA: TGTGCCAGCAGCGTAGAATCGACTAGCGGGAGGGCCACTGAGAATGAGCAGTTCTTC; CDR3: CASSVESTSGRATENEQFF
V: TRBV9; J: TRBJ2-5; size: NA; D: NA; DNA: TGTGCCAGCAGCGTAGCGGGATCGGGGGAGACCCAGTACTTC; CDR3: CASSVAGSGETQYF
V: TRBV4-3; J: TRBJ2-2; size: NA; D: NA; DNA: TGCGCCAGCAGCCAAGAGACAGGAAACACCGGGGAGCTGTTTTTT; CDR3: CASSQETGNTGELFF
V: TRBV28; J: TRBJ2-2; size: NA; D: NA; DNA: TGTGCCAGCAGTTTTGGGCTAGCAGGCACCGGGGAGCTGTTTTTT; CDR3: CASSFGLAGTGELFF
V: TRBV9; J: TRBJ2-3; size: NA; D: TRBD2; DNA: TGTGCCAGCAGCGTGATAGCGGGAGGGGGCACAGATACGCAGTATTTT; CDR3: CASSVIAGGGTDTQYF
V: TRBV29-1; J: TRBJ2-7; size: NA; D: TRBD2; DNA: TGCAGCGTCGAACTAGCGGGAGTATACTACGAGCAGTACTTC; CDR3: CSVELAGVYYEQYF
V: TRBV3-1/TRBV3-2; J: TRBJ2-1; size: NA; D: NA; DNA: TGTGCCAGCAGCCCCCCAGCGTCACGATACTACAATGAGCAGTTCTTC; CDR3: CASSPPASRYYNEQFF
V: TRBV3-1/TRBV3-2; J: TRBJ2-7; size: NA; D: TRBD2; DNA: TGTGCCAGCACCTCAATGAGCGGGAGCCACGAGCAGTACTTC; CDR3: CASTSMSGSHEQYF
V: TRBV28; J: TRBJ1-3; size: NA; D: TRBD1; DNA: TGTGCCAGCAAGCCGGGACAGTATTCAGGAAACACCATATATTTT; CDR3: CASKPGQYSGNTIYF
V: TRBV9; J: TRBJ2-2; size: NA; D: NA; DNA: TGTGCCAGCAGCGTAGTACAGTACGCGAACACCGGGGAGCTGTTTTTT; CDR3: CASSVVQYANTGELFF
V: TRBV30; J: TRBJ1-3; size: NA; D: NA; DNA: TGTGTCTGGACGGGGTCGCGTGGAAACACCATATATTTT; CDR3: CVWTGSRGNTIYF
V: TRBV19; J: TRBJ2-4; size: NA; D: TRBD2; DNA: TGTGCCAGTAGCTCCGGGACTAGCGGGAGAGCCCCCCAGTACTTC; CDR3: CASSSGTSGRAPQYF
V: TRBV27; J: TRBJ2-5; size: NA; D: TRBD2; DNA: TGTGCCAGCAGTCCCCAGGGACTAGCGGGAAGAGAGACCCAGTACTTC; CDR3: CASSPQGLAGRETQYF
V: TRBV29-1; J: TRBJ1-2; size: few; D: NA; DNA: TGCAGCGTTGAAGACAGGGGCTATGGCTACACCTTC; CDR3: CSVEDRGYGYTF
V: TRBV6-4; J: TRBJ2-2; size: NA; D: NA; DNA: TGTGCCAGCAGTGACACCGCGGTCACCGGGGAGCTGTTTTTT; CDR3: CASSDTAVTGELFF
V: TRBV13; J: TRBJ2-2; size: NA; D: NA; DNA: TGTGCCAGCAGCGCCAGACAGGGGCGGGGGACCGGGGAGCTGTTTTTT; CDR3: CASSARQGRGTGELFF
V: TRBV3-1/TRBV3-2; J: TRBJ2-5; size: NA; D: NA; DNA: TGTGCCAGCAGCCAAGATAGCGTGCGGGAGACCCAGTACTTC; CDR3: CASSQDSVRETQYF
V: TRBV5-1; J: TRBJ2-1; size: NA; D: NA; DNA: TGCGCCAGCAGGACAACACACAATGAGCAGTTCTTC; CDR3: CASRTTHNEQFF
V: TRBV14; J: TRBJ2-1; size: NA; D: NA; DNA: TGTGCCAGCAGCCAAGGGAGCTCCTACAATGAGCAGTTCTTC; CDR3: CASSQGSSYNEQFF
V: TRBV18; J: TRBJ1-1; size: NA; D: NA; DNA: TGTGCCAGCTCACCGACCCAGGGAGGTGCTTTCTTT; CDR3: CASSPTQGGAFF
V: TRBV11-2; J: TRBJ2-5; size: NA; D: TRBD1; DNA: TGTGCCAGCAGGCGAACAGGGGGCAGGGAGACCCAGTACTTC; CDR3: CASRRTGGRETQYF
V: TRBV15; J: TRBJ2-3; size: NA; D: NA; DNA: TGTGCCACCAGCAGAGATTTGGTGGAGACGCAGTATTTT; CDR3: CATSRDLVETQYF
V: TRBV15; J: TRBJ1-5; size: NA; D: NA; DNA: TGTGCCACCAGCAGAGGGGCTCAGCCCCAGCATTTT; CDR3: CATSRGAQPQHF
V: TRBV7-2; J: TRBJ2-7; size: NA; D: TRBD2; DNA: TGTGCCAGCAGCTCCCCTGCGGGAGGGTATGGAGAGCAGTACTTC; CDR3: CASSSPAGGYGEQYF
V: TRBV19; J: TRBJ2-3; size: once; D: TRBD2; DNA: TGTGCCAGTAGCCCCGGACTAGCGGTAACAGATACGCAGTATTTT; CDR3: CASSPGLAVTDTQYF
V: TRBV5-1; J: TRBJ1-6; size: NA; D: NA; DNA: TGCGCCAGCAGCTTGTTAGTCACAGGGAATTCACCCCTCCACTTT; CDR3: CASSLLVTGNSPLHF
V: TRBV11-2; J: TRBJ1-5; size: NA; D: NA; DNA: TGTGCCAGCAGCTTAGACGTGAATCAGCCCCAGCATTTT; CDR3: CASSLDVNQPQHF
V: TRBV7-2; J: TRBJ2-1; size: NA; D: TRBD2; DNA: TGTGCCAGCAGCTTAGTGAGACTAGCAGGTAATGAGCAGTTCTTC; CDR3: CASSLVRLAGNEQFF
V: TRBV5-8; J: TRBJ2-2; size: few; D: TRBD2; DNA: TGTGCCAGCAGCTCCCCGGGACTAAACACCGGGGAGCTGTTTTTT; CDR3: CASSSPGLNTGELFF
V: TRBV4-1; J: TRBJ1-2; size: NA; D: NA; DNA: TGCGCCAGCAGCAGAGTGAGTCCTACTGAGGGCTACACCTTC; CDR3: CASSRVSPTEGYTF
V: TRBV27; J: TRBJ1-6; size: NA; D: NA; DNA: TGTGCCAGCAGTTCCCAATCCGGGGGTTCGGATTCACCCCTCCACTTT; CDR3: CASSSQSGGSDSPLHF
V: TRBV9; J: TRBJ2-6; size: NA; D: NA; DNA: TGTGCCAGCAGCGCCCTGACAGCTGGTGGGGCCAACGTCCTGACTTTC; CDR3: CASSALTAGGANVLTF
V: TRBV14; J: TRBJ2-7; size: few; D: TRBD2; DNA: TGTGCCAGCAGCCCCCTAGCGGGAGGCTACGAGCAGTACTTC; CDR3: CASSPLAGGYEQYF
V: TRBV18; J: TRBJ1-2; size: NA; D: NA; DNA: TGTGCCAGCTCACCACAGGGGGATGTCTATGGCTACACCTTC; CDR3: CASSPQGDVYGYTF
V: TRBV29-1; J: TRBJ2-2; size: NA; D: NA; DNA: TGCAGCGTTGAGGGAGAGAGAAAGTTTGGGGAGCTGTTTTTT; CDR3: CSVEGERKFGELFF
V: TRBV6-5; J: TRBJ1-2; size: NA; D: NA; DNA: TGTGCCAGCAGGCCCGGGACTGACTATGGCTACACCTTC; CDR3: CASRPGTDYGYTF
V: TRBV18; J: TRBJ1-1; size: NA; D: NA; DNA: TGTGCCAGCTCATCCCGTCGGGGGATCGTGAACACTGAAGCTTTCTTT; CDR3: CASSSRRGIVNTEAFF
V: TRBV24-1; J: TRBJ2-1; size: NA; D: TRBD2; DNA: TGTGCCACCAGTGATTGGGATAGCGGGAGCGGGGATGAGCAGTTCTTC; CDR3: CATSDWDSGSGDEQFF
V: TRBV30; J: TRBJ1-1; size: NA; D: TRBD1; DNA: TGTGCCTGGAGTGTCACAGGGGACACTGAAGCTTTCTTT; CDR3: CAWSVTGDTEAFF
V: TRBV5-1; J: TRBJ2-1; size: NA; D: NA; DNA: TGCGCCAGCAGCTTGGCGGGTGGCGAGCAGTTCTTC; CDR3: CASSLAGGEQFF
V: TRBV7-3; J: TRBJ2-2; size: NA; D: NA; DNA: TGTGCCAGCAGGCTAGGGGGGGCGGGGGAGCTGTTTTTT; CDR3: CASRLGGAGELFF
V: TRBV29-1; J: TRBJ1-5; size: once; D: NA; DNA: TGCAGCGTTGAAGATCGGGGTCAGCCCCAGCATTTT; CDR3: CSVEDRGQPQHF
V: TRBV7-9; J: TRBJ1-1; size: NA; D: NA; DNA: TGTGCCAGCAGTCGATCCGGGGGGAACACTGAAGCTTTCTTT; CDR3: CASSRSGGNTEAFF
V: TRBV11-2; J: TRBJ2-7; size: NA; D: TRBD2; DNA: TGTGCCAGCAGCCACGGACTAGCGGCATCCTACGAGCAGTACTTC; CDR3: CASSHGLAASYEQYF
V: TRBV4-3; J: TRBJ1-6; size: NA; D: NA; DNA: TGCGCCAGCAGCCCCTTTGAGGACAGTGGAGATTCACCCCTCCACTTT; CDR3: CASSPFEDSGDSPLHF